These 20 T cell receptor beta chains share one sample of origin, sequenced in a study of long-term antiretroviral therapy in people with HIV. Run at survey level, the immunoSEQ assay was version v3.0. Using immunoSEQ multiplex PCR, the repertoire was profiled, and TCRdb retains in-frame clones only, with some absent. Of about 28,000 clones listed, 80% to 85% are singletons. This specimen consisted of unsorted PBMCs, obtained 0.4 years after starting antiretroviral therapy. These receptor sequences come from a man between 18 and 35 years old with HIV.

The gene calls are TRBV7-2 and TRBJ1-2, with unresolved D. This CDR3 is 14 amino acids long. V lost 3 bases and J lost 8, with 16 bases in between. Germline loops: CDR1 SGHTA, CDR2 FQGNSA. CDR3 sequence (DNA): TGTGCCAGCAGCTTTGGCTCAGGAGGGCACGGCTACACCTTC. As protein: CASSFGSGGHGYTF.

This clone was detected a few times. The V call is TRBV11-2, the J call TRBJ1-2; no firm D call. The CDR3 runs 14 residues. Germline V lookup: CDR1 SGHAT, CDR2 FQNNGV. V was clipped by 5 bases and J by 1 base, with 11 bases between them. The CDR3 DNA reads TGTGCCAGCAGCCCGGGAACATTTAACTATGGCTACACCTTC. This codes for CASSPGTFNYGYTF. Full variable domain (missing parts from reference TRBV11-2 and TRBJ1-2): EAGVAQSPRYKIIEKRQSVAFWCNPISGHATLYWYQQILGQGPKLLIQFQNNGVVDDSQLPKDRFSAERLKGVDSTLKIQPAKLEDSAVYLCASSPGTFNYGYTFGSGTRLTVV.

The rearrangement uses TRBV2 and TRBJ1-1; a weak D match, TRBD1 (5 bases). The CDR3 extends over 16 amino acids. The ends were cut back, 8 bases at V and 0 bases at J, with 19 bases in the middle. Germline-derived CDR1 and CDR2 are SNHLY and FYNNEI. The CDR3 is CASGSQSDRVNTEAFF. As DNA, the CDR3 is TGTGCCAGCGGTAGCCAATCCGACAGAGTGAACACTGAAGCTTTCTTT.

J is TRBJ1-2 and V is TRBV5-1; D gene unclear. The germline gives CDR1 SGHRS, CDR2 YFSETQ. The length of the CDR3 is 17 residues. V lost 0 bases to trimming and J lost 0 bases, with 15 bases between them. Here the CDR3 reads CASSLAVGRAPNYGYTF. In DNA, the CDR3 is TGCGCCAGCAGCTTGGCCGTTGGCCGGGCCCCTAACTATGGCTACACCTTC.

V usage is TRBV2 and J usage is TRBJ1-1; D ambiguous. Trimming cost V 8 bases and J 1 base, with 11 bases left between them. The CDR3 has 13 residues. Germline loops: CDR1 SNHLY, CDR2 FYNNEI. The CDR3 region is CASFWASNTEAFF. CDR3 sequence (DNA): TGTGCCAGCTTCTGGGCCTCGAACACTGAAGCTTTCTTT.

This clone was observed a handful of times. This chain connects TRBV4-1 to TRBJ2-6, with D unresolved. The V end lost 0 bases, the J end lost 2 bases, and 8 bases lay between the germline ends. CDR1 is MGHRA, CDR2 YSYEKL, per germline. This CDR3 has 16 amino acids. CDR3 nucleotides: TGCGCCAGCAGCCAAGATCAGCTAGCTGGGGCCAACGTCCTGACTTTC. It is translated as CASSQDQLAGANVLTF.

The CDR3 loop reads CASSPQGLPYNEQFF. DNA for the CDR3: TGTGCCAGCAGCCCCCAGGGACTGCCTTACAATGAGCAGTTCTTC. The chain combines TRBV5-7 with TRBJ2-1, with a tentative D call TRBD2 (6 bases). TRBV5-7 qualifies as an ORF whose function is uncertain. The ends were cut back, 4 bases at V and 4 bases at J, with 15 bases in the middle. This CDR3 region has 15 residues.

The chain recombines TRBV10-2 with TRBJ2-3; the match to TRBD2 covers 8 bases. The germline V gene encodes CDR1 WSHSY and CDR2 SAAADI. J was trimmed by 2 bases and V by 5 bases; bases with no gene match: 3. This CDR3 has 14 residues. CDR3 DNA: TGCGCCAGCAGTCACGGGGGGGCCACAGATACGCAGTATTTT. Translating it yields CASSHGGATDTQYF.

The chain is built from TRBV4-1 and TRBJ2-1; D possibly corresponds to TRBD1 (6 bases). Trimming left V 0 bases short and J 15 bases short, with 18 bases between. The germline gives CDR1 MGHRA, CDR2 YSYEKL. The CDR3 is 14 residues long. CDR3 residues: CASSQDLGTRDRFF. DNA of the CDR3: TGCGCCAGCAGCCAAGATCTTGGGACAAGGGATCGGTTCTTC.

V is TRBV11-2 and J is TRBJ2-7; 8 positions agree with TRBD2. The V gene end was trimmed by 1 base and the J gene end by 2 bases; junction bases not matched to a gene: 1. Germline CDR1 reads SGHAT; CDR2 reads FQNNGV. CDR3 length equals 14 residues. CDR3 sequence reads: CASSLAGGPYEQYF. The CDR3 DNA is TGTGCCAGCAGCTTAGCGGGAGGGCCCTACGAGCAGTACTTC.

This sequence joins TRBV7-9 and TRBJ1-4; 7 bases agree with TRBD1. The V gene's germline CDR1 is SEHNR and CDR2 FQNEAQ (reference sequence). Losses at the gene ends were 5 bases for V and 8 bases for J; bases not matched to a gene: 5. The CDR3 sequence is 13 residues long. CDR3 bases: TGTGCCAGCAGCCCGGGACAGCGAGAAAAACTGTTTTTT. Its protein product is CASSPGQREKLFF.

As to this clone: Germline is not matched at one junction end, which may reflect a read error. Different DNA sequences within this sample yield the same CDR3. The CDR3 nucleotides are TGTGCCAGCAGCGTAGGGCGAGATGGCTATACCTTC. Protein product: CASSVGRDGYTF. The chain uses TRBV9 and TRBJ1-2; D is ambiguous. Germline CDR1 SGDLS, CDR2 YYNGEE. The CDR3 is 12 amino acids. Variable domain in full (rest from reference TRBV9 and TRBJ1-2): DSGVTQTPKHLITATGQRVTLRCSPRSGDLSVYWYQQSLDQGLQFLIQYYNGEERAKGNILERFSAQQFPDLHSELNLSSLELGDSALYFCASSVGRDGYTFGSGTRLTVV.

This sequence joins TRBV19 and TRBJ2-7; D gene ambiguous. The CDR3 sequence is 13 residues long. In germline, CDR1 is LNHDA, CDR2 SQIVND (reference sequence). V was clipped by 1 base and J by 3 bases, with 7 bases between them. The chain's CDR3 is CASSIGQLYEQYF. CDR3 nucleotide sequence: TGTGCCAGTAGTATAGGCCAACTCTACGAGCAGTACTTC.

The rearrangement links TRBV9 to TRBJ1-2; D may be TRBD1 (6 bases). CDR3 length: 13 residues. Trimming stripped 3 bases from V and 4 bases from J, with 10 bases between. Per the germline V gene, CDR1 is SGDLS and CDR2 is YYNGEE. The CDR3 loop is CASSAGASYGYTF. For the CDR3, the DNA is TGTGCCAGCAGCGCGGGGGCCAGCTATGGCTACACCTTC.

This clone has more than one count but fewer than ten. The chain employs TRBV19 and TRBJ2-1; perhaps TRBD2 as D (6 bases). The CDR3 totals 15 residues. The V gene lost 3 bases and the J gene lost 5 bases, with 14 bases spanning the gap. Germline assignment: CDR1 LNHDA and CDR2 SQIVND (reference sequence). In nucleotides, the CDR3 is TGTGCCAGTAGTATCGTGGCTAGCGTTGACAATGAGCAGTTCTTC. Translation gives CASSIVASVDNEQFF.

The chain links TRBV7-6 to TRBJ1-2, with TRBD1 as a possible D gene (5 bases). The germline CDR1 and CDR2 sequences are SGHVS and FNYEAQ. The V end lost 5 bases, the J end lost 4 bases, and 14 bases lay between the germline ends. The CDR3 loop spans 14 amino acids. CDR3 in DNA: TGTGCCAGCAGCCCAAGACAGACTCGCTATGGCTACACCTTC. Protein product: CASSPRQTRYGYTF.

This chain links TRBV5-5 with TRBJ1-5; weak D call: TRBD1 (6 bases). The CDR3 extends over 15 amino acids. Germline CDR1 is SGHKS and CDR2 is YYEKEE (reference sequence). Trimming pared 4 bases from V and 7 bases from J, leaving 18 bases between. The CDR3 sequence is CASSRLSGAGQPQHF. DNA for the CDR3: TGTGCCAGCAGCCGCCTTTCGGGGGCGGGACAGCCCCAGCATTTT.

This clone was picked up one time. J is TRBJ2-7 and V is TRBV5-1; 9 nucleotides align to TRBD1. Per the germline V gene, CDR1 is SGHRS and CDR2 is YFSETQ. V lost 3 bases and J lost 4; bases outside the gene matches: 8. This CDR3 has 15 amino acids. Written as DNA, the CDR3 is TGCGCCAGCAGCTATGGAACAGGGGGCGGGTACGAGCAGTACTTC. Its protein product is CASSYGTGGGYEQYF.

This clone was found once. CDR3 residues: CASSLDSRDSLLINYGYTF. CDR3 coding DNA: TGTGCCAGCAGCTTAGATTCCCGGGACAGTCTGCTGATAAACTATGGCTACACCTTC. V and J are TRBV11-2 and TRBJ1-2; 7 nucleotides match TRBD1. The CDR3 sequence is 19 residues long. The J segment lost 2 bases and the V segment lost 0 bases, leaving 15 bases of the junction unmatched. Germline assignment: CDR1 SGHAT and CDR2 FQNNGV.

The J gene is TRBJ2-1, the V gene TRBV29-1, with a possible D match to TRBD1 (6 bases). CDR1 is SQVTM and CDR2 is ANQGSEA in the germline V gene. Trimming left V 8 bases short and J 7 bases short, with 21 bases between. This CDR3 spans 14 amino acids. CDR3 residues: CSLATRDNRNEQFF. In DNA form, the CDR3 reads TGCAGCCTTGCCACCCGGGACAATCGGAATGAGCAGTTCTTC.